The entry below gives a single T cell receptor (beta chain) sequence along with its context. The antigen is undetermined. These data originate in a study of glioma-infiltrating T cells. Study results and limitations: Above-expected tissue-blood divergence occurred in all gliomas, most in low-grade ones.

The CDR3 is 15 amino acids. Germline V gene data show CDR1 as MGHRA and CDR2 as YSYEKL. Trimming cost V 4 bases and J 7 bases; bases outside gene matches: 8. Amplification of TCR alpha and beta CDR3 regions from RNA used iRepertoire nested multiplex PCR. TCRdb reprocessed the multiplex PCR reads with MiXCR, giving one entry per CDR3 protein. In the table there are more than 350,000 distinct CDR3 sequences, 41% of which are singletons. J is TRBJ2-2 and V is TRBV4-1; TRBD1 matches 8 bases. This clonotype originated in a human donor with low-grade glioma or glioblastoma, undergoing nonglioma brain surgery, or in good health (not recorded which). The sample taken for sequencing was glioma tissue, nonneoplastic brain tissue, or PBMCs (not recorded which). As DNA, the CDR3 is TGCGCCAGCAGCCCCGGTCAGGGGGCCGGCGGGGAGCTGTTTTTT. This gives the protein CASSPGQGAGGELFF.